The 30 T cell receptor beta chains presented below share a single source sample, sequenced in a study of monozygotic twins with inflammatory bowel disease. With the 5' RACE reads reprocessed, TCRdb shows one record per CDR3 protein and no DNA. The record lists 150,000 to 200,000 distinct CDR3 sequences, of which the ten most abundant hold less than 8%. Sequencing was done on a sample of blood. These receptors originate from a human donor with ulcerative colitis or Crohn's disease, or a healthy co-twin of an affected twin (not recorded which).

The gene calls are TRBV18 and TRBJ1-3; absent DNA, TCRdb's TRBD1 call cannot be checked. This CDR3 contains 14 residues. Germline V CDR1 and CDR2: KGHSH, LQKENI. The CDR3 region is CASSPGQGRNTIYF.

The CDR3 here is CASTPPEAPYEQYF. This chain connects TRBV28 to TRBJ2-7. Germline-derived CDR1 and CDR2 are MDHEN and SYDVKM. The CDR3 covers 14 residues.

The gene calls are TRBV5-6 and TRBJ1-2. Per the germline V gene, CDR1 is SGHDT and CDR2 is YYEEEE. The CDR3 sequence is 16 residues long. The CDR3 here is CASSQRPQAGPYGYTF. The full variable domain, its missing parts supplied by reference TRBV5-6 and TRBJ1-2, is DAGVTQSPTHLIKTRGQQVTLRCSPKSGHDTVSWYQQALGQGPQFIFQYYEEEERQRGNFPDRFSGHQFPNYSSELNVNALLLGDSALYLCASSQRPQAGPYGYTFGSGTRLTVV.

V gene TRBV5-1 combines with J gene TRBJ1-5. The CDR3 covers 15 residues. Germline V gene sequence: CDR1 SGHRS, CDR2 YFSETQ. This chain's CDR3 is CASSLAGGRLQPQHF.

CDR3 sequence: CSVGGGGRSYEQYF. The chain combines TRBV29-1 with TRBJ2-7; TCRdb selects TRBD1, and the lack of DNA leaves this call unchecked. The CDR3 sequence is 14 residues long. Germline CDR1 SQVTM, CDR2 ANQGSEA.

This chain links TRBV5-1 with TRBJ2-4; the D call from TCRdb, TRBD1, cannot be confirmed without DNA. This CDR3 has 15 amino acids. Per germline, CDR1 SGHRS and CDR2 YFSETQ. The CDR3 here is CASSLVGPRGNIQYF.

The J gene is TRBJ2-7, the V gene TRBV29-1; the D call of TRBD2 rests on TCRdb alone, since no DNA is present to check it. The CDR3 loop spans 12 amino acids. Per germline, CDR1 SQVTM and CDR2 ANQGSEA. The CDR3 region is CSVGTSGYEQYF.

V is TRBV20-1 and J is TRBJ2-2; TCRdb calls TRBD2, which cannot be checked without DNA. Germline CDR1 is DFQATT and CDR2 is SNEGSKA (reference sequence). The CDR3 loop spans 17 amino acids. The CDR3 region is CSARDRFSGQNTGELFF.

This chain links TRBV5-1 with TRBJ2-1; the TCRdb D gene call, TRBD1, has no DNA to confirm it. Looked up from germline, CDR1 is SGHRS and CDR2 is YFSETQ. CDR3 size: 17 residues. CDR3 region: CASSLGDRGRSYNEQFF.

The chain combines TRBV6-5 with TRBJ1-1. This CDR3 is built from 16 residues. Germline assignment: CDR1 MNHEY and CDR2 SVGAGI. The CDR3: CASSYSVGRMNTEAFF.

The V gene is TRBV29-1, the J gene TRBJ2-5; TCRdb proposes TRBD1, but this gene call is untestable without DNA. Germline loops: CDR1 SQVTM, CDR2 ANQGSEA. The CDR3 runs 14 residues. CDR3 sequence reads: CSVDLDRVQETQYF.

The V call is TRBV6-2 or TRBV6-3, the J call TRBJ2-7; TCRdb reports TRBD1, a call that lacks DNA to check it against. Germline-derived CDR1 and CDR2 are MNHEY and SVGEGT. The CDR3 sequence is 14 residues long. The CDR3: CASSYSKGAYEQYF.

The J gene is TRBJ1-5, the V gene TRBV20-1; no DNA is available, so the TRBD1 call from TCRdb remains unchecked. The CDR3 is 17 residues long. Germline V gene lookup returns CDR1 DFQATT and CDR2 SNEGSKA (reference sequence). The CDR3 protein is CSARDTDRINSNQPQHF.

The rearrangement uses TRBV27 and TRBJ1-4; TCRdb's D call of TRBD1 is untestable without DNA. Germline V gene data show CDR1 as MNHEY and CDR2 as SMNVEV (reference sequence). CDR3 size: 15 residues. The CDR3 here is CASRASGAPNEKLFF.

This CDR3 is CSPRGTSGDGNIQYF. The chain uses TRBV20-1 and TRBJ2-4; TCRdb's assignment of TRBD2 cannot be checked, as there is no DNA. From germline, CDR1 is DFQATT and CDR2 SNEGSKA (reference sequence). This CDR3 has 15 residues.

The J gene is TRBJ2-2, the V gene TRBV6-2 or TRBV6-3; TCRdb picks TRBD1, but there is no DNA to check that call. Germline-derived CDR1 and CDR2 are MNHEY and SVGEGT. The CDR3 spans 18 residues. The CDR3 region is CASSYPLGFQVDTGELFF.

The chain couples TRBV20-1 to TRBJ1-2. This CDR3 contains 11 residues. Germline V gene data show CDR1 as DFQATT and CDR2 as SNEGSKA (reference sequence). The CDR3 here is CSARSLSGYTF.

The chain uses TRBV4-3 and TRBJ2-7; the D gene TCRdb calls, TRBD1, cannot be checked with no DNA. In germline, CDR1 is LGHNA, CDR2 YSLEER. The CDR3 totals 16 residues. The CDR3 sequence: CASSLWTGTGEFVQYF.

The V gene is TRBV4-3, the J gene TRBJ1-6; TCRdb's D call, TRBD1, is unchecked because there is no DNA. Germline V lookup: CDR1 LGHNA, CDR2 YSLEER. This CDR3 has 14 residues. CDR3 sequence reads: CASSQDRGNSPLHF.

The chain combines TRBV5-1 with TRBJ2-2; without DNA, the TCRdb call of TRBD2 cannot be checked. The CDR3 consists of 17 residues. Germline V lookup: CDR1 SGHRS, CDR2 YFSETQ. The CDR3 spells CASSLPRGGQNTGELFF.

V usage is TRBV7-2 and J usage is TRBJ1-2; TCRdb proposes TRBD1, but this gene call is untestable without DNA. Germline V gene data show CDR1 as SGHTA and CDR2 as FQGNSA. The length of the CDR3 is 14 residues. The CDR3 region is CASSPSQGAYGYTF.

V is TRBV4-2 and J is TRBJ1-1. The CDR3 is made up of 11 amino acids. From germline, CDR1 is LGHNA and CDR2 YNFKEQ. CDR3 in amino acids: CASSQGRRDFF.

V gene TRBV25-1 combines with J gene TRBJ2-7. This CDR3 contains 14 residues. CDR1 is MGHDK and CDR2 is SYGVNS in the germline V gene. This CDR3 reads CASSDYGSSYEQYF.

The chain joins TRBV28 to TRBJ2-5; as DNA is missing, the TRBD1 call by TCRdb cannot be tested. This CDR3 is 15 amino acids long. Germline CDR1 and CDR2: MDHEN and SYDVKM. CDR3 in amino acids: CASSRPDRGLKTQYF.

The chain links TRBV30 to TRBJ1-4. The CDR3 loop spans 11 amino acids. Germline V gene data show CDR1 as GTSNPN and CDR2 as SVGIG (reference sequence). The CDR3 here is CAWSVGEKLFF.

The rearrangement joins TRBV28 to TRBJ2-1. The germline gives CDR1 MDHEN, CDR2 SYDVKM. The CDR3 covers 13 residues. The CDR3 sequence: CASDRSSYNEQFF.

V usage is TRBV27 and J usage is TRBJ1-2. Germline-derived CDR1 and CDR2 are MNHEY and SMNVEV (reference sequence). The CDR3 has 14 amino acids. The CDR3 sequence: CASSFTFSGYGYTF.

The chain joins TRBV6-1 to TRBJ2-1; TCRdb's assignment of TRBD2 cannot be checked, as there is no DNA. The CDR3 consists of 15 residues. Germline V gene sequence: CDR1 MNHNS, CDR2 SASEGT. The CDR3 sequence is CASSERDLSYNEQFF.

V and J are TRBV18 and TRBJ1-6; no DNA is available, so the TRBD1 call from TCRdb remains unchecked. CDR3 length: 16 amino acids. Germline loops: CDR1 KGHSH, CDR2 LQKENI. The CDR3 here is CASSQPSTGSASPLHF.

This CDR3 is CSAGTSGRGQRYF. This chain connects TRBV29-1 to TRBJ2-3; the D call from TCRdb, TRBD2, cannot be confirmed without DNA. This CDR3 has 13 amino acids. From germline, CDR1 is SQVTM and CDR2 ANQGSEA.